This T cell receptor beta chain was profiled in a study of cytomegalovirus exposure and HLA in healthy donors. Study-level background: Unique TCRs numbering around 85 million, obtained from HLA-typed donors, made up an early data release.

Whole-study findings and limits: Cytomegalovirus status was reportedly diagnosed by the classifier with high sensitivity and specificity.

This CDR3 contains 15 residues. Germline V gene lookup returns CDR1 MGHRA and CDR2 YSYEKL. A single count supports this clone. Its antigen is not known. PCR amplification relied on 60 Vbeta primers (plus 13 Jbeta primers). Repertoires were generated with immunoSEQ multiplex PCR, while TCRdb's copy carries only in-frame clones and drops some. The sample contains 160,000 or so clones, about 69% of which appear only once. V is TRBV4-1 and J is TRBJ2-5, with 11 bases matching TRBD2. The tail of the sequence fits TRBJ2-7 better, so the J call may be wrong. The TCR originated in a human donor in good health. Material: PBMCs. CDR3 in DNA: TGCGCCAGCAGCCAACTAGCGGGGGGTTCCTACGAGCAGTACTTC. This codes for CASSQLAGGSYEQYF.